Listed below are T cell receptor beta chains from one sample, sequenced in a study of cytomegalovirus exposure and HLA in healthy donors. The repertoire was sequenced with immunoSEQ multiplex PCR; TCRdb's copy has only in-frame clones and lacks some. The profile shows around 150,000 clones, roughly four fifths of them singletons. Sequences were obtained from PBMCs. These receptors all come from a woman between 50 and 59 years old in good health and CMV-seronegative. Both conserved end residues are part of each CDR3. D genes are given only for firm matches. Some rows mark clone size as missing; the rest say once, few, many or name a class of expanded clone.

j_gene	abundance	d_gene	v_gene	CDR3aa	CDR3nt
TRBJ2-1	NA	TRBD1	TRBV30	CAWVGQGPYNEQFF	TGTGCCTGGGTCGGACAGGGTCCCTACAATGAGCAGTTCTTC
TRBJ1-5	NA	NA	TRBV4-3	CASSQALNQPQHF	TGCGCCAGCAGCCAAGCTCTAAATCAGCCCCAGCATTTT
TRBJ1-6	NA	TRBD1	TRBV5-1	CASSLEGTGPRSYNSPLHF	TGCGCCAGCAGCTTGGAGGGGACAGGGCCCCGCTCCTATAATTCACCCCTCCACTTT
TRBJ2-7	NA	NA	TRBV25-1	CASNNRVNLIYEQYF	TGTGCCAGCAATAATCGGGTCAATTTAATATACGAGCAGTACTTC
TRBJ2-7	NA	TRBD1	TRBV19	CASSPNPGQGSEQYF	TGTGCCAGTAGTCCAAACCCGGGACAGGGGTCCGAGCAGTACTTC
TRBJ2-5	NA	NA	TRBV7-2	CATRQAPQLQETQYF	TGTGCCACCCGACAGGCGCCTCAACTTCAAGAGACCCAGTACTTC
TRBJ2-7	NA	TRBD1	TRBV11-2	CASSLGTGQGAYEQYF	TGTGCCAGCAGCTTAGGAACCGGACAGGGAGCCTACGAGCAGTACTTC
TRBJ1-2	NA	TRBD1	TRBV18	CASSAGTGIVKDGYTF	TGTGCCAGCTCGGCCGGGACAGGGATAGTTAAGGATGGCTACACCTTC
TRBJ2-7	NA	NA	TRBV7-2	CASSRNPDNYEQYF	TGTGCCAGCAGCCGCAACCCGGACAACTACGAGCAGTACTTC
TRBJ2-7	NA	TRBD2	TRBV7-2	CASSLLAGPREQYF	TGTGCCAGCAGCTTACTAGCGGGCCCCCGGGAGCAGTACTTC
TRBJ2-7	NA	NA	TRBV6-6	CASSYLAGRATYEQYF	TGTGCCAGCAGTTACCTCGCCGGCAGGGCTACCTACGAGCAGTACTTC
TRBJ2-7	NA	NA	TRBV9	CASSVAQGSGGEEQYF	TGTGCCAGCAGCGTAGCTCAGGGTAGCGGAGGGGAAGAGCAGTACTTC
TRBJ1-3	once	TRBD1	TRBV4-2	CASSDRDRGNTIYF	TGTGCCAGCAGCGACCGGGACAGAGGAAACACCATATATTTT
TRBJ2-1	NA	NA	TRBV27	CASSFFRTGGAQFF	TGTGCCAGCAGTTTCTTCCGGACTGGAGGGGCGCAGTTCTTC
TRBJ1-5	NA	NA	TRBV5-8	CASSPPGGLSSNQPQHF	TGTGCCAGCAGTCCCCCGGGGGGCCTTTCTAGCAATCAGCCCCAGCATTTT
TRBJ2-7	NA	TRBD2	TRBV4-3	CASSLSLAESYEQYF	TGCGCCAGCAGCCTCAGTCTAGCGGAATCCTACGAGCAGTACTTC
TRBJ1-2	NA	NA	TRBV4-2	CASSHEGNGNYGYTF	TGTGCCAGCAGCCACGAGGGAAACGGGAACTATGGCTACACCTTC
TRBJ1-6	once	NA	TRBV27	CASRAFTGVITPLHF	TGTGCCAGCAGAGCGTTCACGGGGGTAATTACACCCCTCCACTTT